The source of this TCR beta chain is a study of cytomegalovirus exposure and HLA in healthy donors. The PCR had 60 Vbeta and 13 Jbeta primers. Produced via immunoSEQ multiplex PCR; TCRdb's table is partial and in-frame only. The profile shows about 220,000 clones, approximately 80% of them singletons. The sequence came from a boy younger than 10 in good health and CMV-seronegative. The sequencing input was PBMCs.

CDR3: CASSLAYGTDTQYF. The CDR3 nucleotides read TGTGCCAGCAGCTTAGCCTACGGCACAGATACGCAGTATTTT. The chain joins TRBV7-9 to TRBJ2-3; D remains unclear. The length of the CDR3 is 14 residues. V was cut by 0 bases and J by 1 base, with 5 bases left in between. The germline V gene has CDR1 SEHNR and CDR2 FQNEAQ (reference sequence).